This TCR beta chain was recorded in a study of blood T cell repertoires in COVID-19. CDR3 length equals 15 residues. Trimming left V 0 bases short and J 8 bases short, with 17 bases between. Per the germline V gene, CDR1 is SGHNT and CDR2 is YYREEE (reference sequence). Measured with immunoSEQ multiplex PCR; TCRdb has only the in-frame clones, and not every one. The sample has roughly 280,000 clones; about nine tenths are singletons. This sequence was found in a woman in her forties or fifties who had recovered from COVID-19. The chain carries TRBV5-4 and TRBJ1-2; D might be TRBD1 (6 bases). The sequenced sample was peripheral blood. The CDR3 DNA follows: TGTGCCAGCAGCTTGGGTAATACAGGGTTCATAGGCTACACCTTC. Translation gives CASSLGNTGFIGYTF.